The 16 T cell receptor beta chains listed next were all sequenced from one sample in a study of PD-L1 blockade in urothelial cancer. Produced via immunoSEQ multiplex PCR; TCRdb's table is partial and in-frame only. Found here are about 100,000 clones, under 85% of them singletons; the top ten hold about 2.6%. Material: PBMCs, obtained around atezolizumab (anti-PD-L1) treatment. These TCRs come from a man in his fifties or sixties with urothelial cancer.

The J gene is TRBJ1-2, the V gene TRBV14; 8 bases are shared with TRBD1. V lost 0 bases to trimming and J lost 7 bases; unmatched junction nucleotides: 7. The CDR3 runs 15 residues. The germline CDR1 and CDR2 sequences are SGHDN and FVKESK. CDR3 loop: CASSQDRSRGLGYTF. The CDR3 region has the DNA TGTGCCAGCAGCCAAGACCGTAGCAGGGGGCTTGGCTACACCTTC.

The chain couples TRBV18 to TRBJ1-3; a weak D match, TRBD1 (5 bases). V gave up 1 base and J gave up 0 bases, with 13 bases separating them. CDR1 KGHSH and CDR2 LQKENI come from the germline V gene. The CDR3 is made up of 17 amino acids. CDR3: CASSPLSRAISGNTIYF. For the CDR3, the DNA is TGTGCCAGCTCACCACTGTCCAGGGCCATCTCTGGAAACACCATATATTTT.

V and J are TRBV2 and TRBJ1-2; TRBD1 is a possible D gene (6 bases). This CDR3 comprises 14 residues. V dropped 3 bases and J dropped 6 bases, with 14 bases sitting between them. Germline CDR1 reads SNHLY; CDR2 reads FYNNEI. Here the CDR3 reads CASSDPRTADGYTF. CDR3 in DNA: TGTGCCAGCAGTGACCCCCGGACAGCCGATGGCTACACCTTC. The entire variable domain, with the rest obtained from reference TRBV2 and TRBJ1-2, is as follows: EPEVTQTPSHQVTQMGQEVILRCVPISNHLYFYWYRQILGQKVEFLVSFYNNEISEKSEIFDDQFSVERPDGSNFTLKIRSTKLEDSAMYFCASSDPRTADGYTFGSGTRLTVV.

J is TRBJ2-7 and V is TRBV19, with D possibly TRBD2 on 6 matching bases. The CDR3 contains 11 residues. The ends were cut back, 3 bases at V and 7 bases at J, with 7 bases in the middle. Germline V gene sequence: CDR1 LNHDA, CDR2 SQIVND (reference sequence). The CDR3 loop is CASSIGGEQYF. The DNA of the CDR3 is TGTGCCAGTAGTATCGGGGGAGAGCAGTACTTC.

V usage is TRBV11-3 and J usage is TRBJ2-6, with 10 nucleotides matching TRBD2. The CDR3 is 19 amino acids. Trimming cost V 2 bases and J 2 bases; bases outside gene matches: 9. Germline V lookup: CDR1 SGHNT, CDR2 YENEEA. CDR3 bases: TGTGCCAGCAGCTTAAGGGCTAGCGGGAGTCGGGCTGGGGCCAACGTCCTGACTTTC. Translating gives CASSLRASGSRAGANVLTF.

The chain has TRBV13 and TRBJ1-2; TRBD1 is a possible D gene (6 bases). V was shortened by 4 bases and J by 3 bases, with 18 bases between the two germline ends. Germline values: CDR1 PRHDT, CDR2 FYEKMQ (reference sequence). The CDR3 sequence is 16 residues long. CDR3 amino acids: CASSSVTGNRDYGYTF. In DNA form, the CDR3 reads TGTGCCAGCAGCTCCGTCACAGGGAATCGGGACTATGGCTACACCTTC.

V is TRBV7-3 and J is TRBJ2-5; the D gene is possibly TRBD2 (7 bases). Germline V CDR1 and CDR2: SGHTA, FQGTGA. The V end lost 2 bases, the J end lost 4 bases, and 17 bases lay between the germline ends. The CDR3 sequence is 16 residues long. DNA of the CDR3: TGTGCCAGCAGCTTAGAAGGAGGGGGGGAGCGAGAGACCCAGTACTTC. Translated: CASSLEGGGERETQYF.

The gene calls are TRBV6-5 and TRBJ2-7; TRBD1 matches at 10 bases. J gave up 5 bases and V 6 bases, and 4 bases lay outside the gene matches. CDR1 and CDR2 from the germline V gene are MNHEY and SVGAGI. This CDR3 is 13 amino acids long. As DNA, the CDR3 is TGTGCCAGCAGACGGACAGGGGGAGACGAGCAGTACTTC. It translates to CASRRTGGDEQYF.

The chain carries TRBV27 and TRBJ2-2; TRBD1 matches at 7 bases. The CDR3 contains 15 residues. Trimming took 3 bases from V and 4 from J; bases not matched to a gene: 5. CDR1 is MNHEY, CDR2 SMNVEV, per germline (reference sequence). The CDR3 reads CASSFRDRPTGELFF. The CDR3 DNA sequence: TGTGCCAGCAGTTTTAGGGACAGACCCACCGGGGAGCTGTTTTTT.

This clone occurred once. This rearrangement joins TRBV7-3 to TRBJ2-3; D possibly corresponds to TRBD1 (6 bases). V was pared by 1 base and J by 4 bases, with 12 bases between. Per germline, CDR1 SGHTA and CDR2 FQGTGA. The CDR3 runs 15 residues. The CDR3 nucleotides read TGTGCCAGCAGCTTAATGGGGGACAAGCCAGATACGCAGTATTTT. It codes for CASSLMGDKPDTQYF.

This clone has a single count. The V call is TRBV19, the J call TRBJ2-7; the match to TRBD1 covers 8 bases. CDR1 and CDR2 (germline): LNHDA, SQIVND (reference sequence). The CDR3 has 13 amino acids. V dropped 9 bases and J dropped 5; count of bases not matched to a gene: 9. The CDR3 loop is CASGQGRMNEQYF. Written as DNA, the CDR3 is TGTGCCAGCGGACAGGGACGGATGAACGAGCAGTACTTC. Variable domain in full (rest from reference TRBV19 and TRBJ2-7): DGGITQSPKYLFRKEGQNVTLSCEQNLNHDAMYWYRQDPGQGLRLIYYSQIVNDFQKGDIAEGYSVSREKKESFPLTVTSAQKNPTAFYLCASGQGRMNEQYFGPGTRLTVT.

This chain joins TRBV7-2 and TRBJ2-1; tentative D call: TRBD2 (5 bases). The V gene lost 2 bases and the J gene lost 4 bases, with 12 bases spanning the gap. CDR3 length: 15 residues. Germline V gives CDR1 SGHTA, CDR2 FQGNSA. The CDR3 is CASSLRAEGYNEQFF. The CDR3 DNA reads TGTGCCAGCAGCTTAAGAGCGGAAGGGTACAATGAGCAGTTCTTC.

In this sample, this clone turned up once. One end of the junction varies from germline; a read error may be responsible. The rearrangement links TRBV7-7 to TRBJ2-3; 10 bases map to TRBD2. In germline, CDR1 is SSHAT, CDR2 FNYEAQ (reference sequence). The CDR3 runs 15 residues. The CDR3, as DNA: TGTGCTAGCAGCCCGGGGACTAGCGAAAGAGATACGCAGTATTTT. Translation: CASSPGTSERDTQYF.

This clone was detected a few times. CDR3 nucleotides: TGCGCCAGCAGGGAAGGGACTCTGAACACTGAAGCTTTCTTT. It is translated as CASREGTLNTEAFF. V usage is TRBV10-2 and J usage is TRBJ1-1; D may be TRBD1 (5 bases). The CDR3 sequence is 14 residues long. The ends were cut back, 6 bases at V and 0 bases at J, with 11 bases in the middle. Germline CDR1 and CDR2: WSHSY and SAAADI.

CDR3 in amino acids: CASSVGSNTGELFF. CDR3 bases: TGTGCCAGCAGTGTCGGGTCTAACACCGGGGAGCTGTTTTTT. The chain employs TRBV28 and TRBJ2-2; D is unclear. The ends were cut back, 5 bases at V and 2 bases at J, with 9 bases in the middle. The CDR3 is made up of 14 amino acids. The V gene's germline CDR1 is MDHEN and CDR2 SYDVKM.

This sequence joins TRBV2 and TRBJ1-2; no clear D gene. Germline V gives CDR1 SNHLY, CDR2 FYNNEI. The CDR3 spans 11 residues. V lost 7 bases, J lost 5 bases, and 8 bases lay in between. The CDR3 region is CASTSGYGYTF. The CDR3 DNA is TGTGCCAGCACTTCCGGGTATGGCTACACCTTC.